What follows describes a single T cell receptor (beta chain). Its antigen has not been determined. The record has no base qualities; no much larger clone is one base away. The TCR beta CDR3 regions were amplified from the RNA transcripts. A first-round RT-PCR of the TCR CDR3 used the HTBI primer set with the Qiagen OneStep RT-PCR kit. Libraries were constructed in a second round of multiplex PCR, after which size selection and purification were carried out. Paired-end sequencing of the libraries was performed with 100 bp reads on an Illumina HiSeq2000. Regarding the original processing steps: Raw data were processed with SOAPnuke, discarding reads with adapters, uncalled bases, mean Phred below 15, or no exact constant-primer or identifier match. COPE v1.2.5 was used to merge high-quality paired reads, and clonotypes were defined as unique nucleotide sequences. MiTCR v1.1 was used to align the clonotypes against IMGT TRBV, TRBD and TRBJ reference segments. The analysis was restricted to V-J combinations with a frequency above 0.0001, which together covered around 99% of the repertoires. A TCS score was defined as the ratio of F50 (clonal expansion) to E x V (chaos), with BLOSUM62-based TCRdist applied between CDR3 peptides within each V-J. Welch's t-statistics and random forest reduced 500 to 650 V-J features to 10 to 15, which were used in a naive Bayes classifier (R e1071). The public reads were run again by TCRdb, first through fastp at Q25 and then through MiXCR, and only productive beta chains were kept. Every distinct CDR3 protein forms one entry, paired with its most common genes and DNA. Clone size and V and J calls follow TCRdb, not the original study. The sample table contains hundreds of thousands of distinct CDR3 sequences; only one count was recorded for around a sixth of them. The top ten hold roughly a sixth of the sample.

This entry is derived from a study of T cells in Graves' hyperthyroidism and ophthalmopathy (dated 2019 in TCRdb). For the wider study: Peripheral blood samples were taken at the time of initial diagnosis, prior to any treatment. The roughly 91 discovery patients were randomly divided into training and test sets at a 7:3 ratio. The study also compared thyroid tissue and blood T-cell repertoires from roughly 6 Graves' hyperthyroidism patients. Whether ophthalmopathy could be predicted prospectively was tested in an independent validation cohort made up of approximately 19 hyperthyroidism patients plus 17 patients who later progressed to ophthalmopathy. A discovery cohort of roughly 100 patients, roughly 40 with Graves' ophthalmopathy and under 60 with stable Graves' hyperthyroidism, was used to find distinguishing TCR V-J signatures. According to the paper, TCR Vbeta CDR3 sequencing was carried out on 135 peripheral blood samples, which came from approximately 41 ophthalmopathy, 70 to 80 hyperthyroidism and roughly 17 progressor patients. After sampling, hyperthyroidism patients received methimazole starting at 30 mg daily, and ophthalmopathy patients received high-dose intravenous methylprednisolone. General study outcomes and caveats: No statistical method was used to set the sample size in advance, and investigators knew the group allocation. In validation, the model predicted progression to ophthalmopathy a median of 6.5 months before onset, with about 71% sensitivity and about 75% specificity. Ophthalmopathy was separated from stable hyperthyroidism by a 13 V-J signature model, with about 88% sensitivity and just over 81% specificity obtained in cross-validation and 80%/75% obtained in testing. Most expanded thyroid clonotypes (frequency above 0.001) were also detected in blood, a finding suggesting that blood repertoires may reflect thyroid immune responses.

The hyperthyroidism patients were between 18 and 65 years old and newly diagnosed, with a disease duration of less than 2 months. Patients with uncontrolled infections, other autoimmune diseases, pregnancy or lactation were excluded. Diagnoses were based on clinical symptoms, serum thyroxine and TRAb, thyroid ultrasound and orbital computed tomography. Blood from progressor patients was drawn when they were first diagnosed with hyperthyroidism, before any ophthalmopathy symptoms appeared. PBMCs were isolated from about 9 ml of fresh peripheral blood by Ficoll-Paque density gradient centrifugation. Patients classed as progressors first received a Graves' hyperthyroidism diagnosis and then went on to develop ophthalmopathy during follow-up. Trizol reagent was used to extract total RNA, and RNA quality was then checked on an Agilent 2100 Bioanalyzer. CDR1 and CDR2 are read off the germline V gene (reference sequence) as SEHNR and FQNEAQ. V and J lose 0 bases and 3 bases, and a span of 11 bases separates them. From the cysteine up to the phenylalanine, the CDR3 has a length of 15 residues. The retained sequence is limited to the CDR3, 45 bases, with the frame set at the first base.

The sequencing input was blood. The sequence was obtained from a woman aged 45-60 years with Graves' hyperthyroidism that later progressed to Graves' ophthalmopathy. In this chain, TRBV7-9 is recombined with TRBJ2-5; the D gene is perhaps TRBD2, from 5 matching bases. The CDR3 sequence is CASSLASQLEETQYF. Here is the DNA: TGTGCCAGCAGCTTAGCGTCGCAACTAGAAGAGACCCAGTACTTC.